The 2 T cell receptor beta chains reported below all come from one sample, sequenced in a study of human T cells and chemical hapten exposure. MiXCR, run by TCRdb on the RACE reads, gives a single entry per CDR3 protein. The data hold some 300,000 distinct CDR3 sequences, with 4.5% to 7% observed a single time. Time point reported: pre-sensitization, week 0. Stated treatment: therapeutic diphenylcyclopropenone sensitization with weekly scalp DPC. The source was whole blood, collected in connection with sensitization to the hapten diphenylcyclopropenone (DPC). Receptor source: a young woman with alopecia areata. Some clones in this sample may be carry-over from other donors' samples.

A few counts support this clonotype. This chain links TRBV6-6 with TRBJ2-1, with 9 bases that match TRBD2. The CDR3 has 15 amino acids. Germline V gene sequence: CDR1 MNHNY, CDR2 SVGAGI (reference sequence). With V trimmed by 6 bases and J by 2 bases, 5 bases remained unmatched. Here the CDR3 DNA reads TGTGCCAGCAGGCCCTTAGCGGGGGCCTACAATGAGCAGTTCTTC. Protein sequence: CASRPLAGAYNEQFF.

The J gene is TRBJ1-2, the V gene TRBV7-9; a weak D match, TRBD1 (5 bases). Germline values: CDR1 SEHNR, CDR2 FQNEAQ (reference sequence). The CDR3 loop spans 15 amino acids. Deletions cut 5 bases from V and 4 bases from J, with 17 bases between. CDR3 residues: CASSTSFRAFYGYTF. CDR3 sequence (DNA): TGTGCCAGCAGCACCAGCTTCAGGGCCTTCTATGGCTACACCTTC.